The 17 T cell receptor beta chains given below trace back to one sample, sequenced in a study of blood T cell repertoires in COVID-19. Produced via immunoSEQ multiplex PCR; TCRdb's table is partial and in-frame only. This sample has tens of thousands of clones, with roughly nine tenths found just once. The sequenced sample consisted of peripheral blood. Source of these receptors: a man in his forties or fifties with active COVID-19.

The rearrangement links TRBV2 to TRBJ1-1, with 9 bases identical to TRBD1. Unmatched junction bases numbered 6, after V lost 6 bases and J lost 4 bases. Germline loops: CDR1 SNHLY, CDR2 FYNNEI. This CDR3 has 14 amino acids. CDR3 nucleotides: TGTGCCAGCAGGCCGGGGACAGGGAGCACTGAAGCTTTCTTT. Its translation is CASRPGTGSTEAFF.

The chain recombines TRBV18 with TRBJ1-2; 9 bases line up with TRBD1. This CDR3 has 13 amino acids. The V segment lost 3 bases and the J segment 8 bases; nucleotides outside the gene matches: 4. From germline, CDR1 is KGHSH and CDR2 LQKENI. The CDR3 bases are TGTGCCAGCTCACCCGGGACAGGGAAGGGCTACACCTTC. Translated, it gives CASSPGTGKGYTF.

This clone was seen once. CDR3 sequence: CASSVGQGASMNTEAFF. The CDR3 nucleotides read TGCGCCAGCAGCGTCGGACAGGGGGCGTCTATGAACACTGAAGCTTTCTTT. V and J are TRBV5-1 and TRBJ1-1, with 11 positions matching TRBD1. The CDR3 contains 17 residues. Trimming removed 4 bases from V and 0 bases from J; junction bases left unmatched: 8. Per germline, CDR1 SGHRS and CDR2 YFSETQ.

CDR3 bases: TGTGCCAGCAGAAAGGGACACCGAGATTCACCCCTCCACTTT. It translates to CASRKGHRDSPLHF. The rearrangement uses TRBV27 and TRBJ1-6, with a tentative D call TRBD1 (6 bases). CDR3 length equals 14 residues. Germline values: CDR1 MNHEY, CDR2 SMNVEV (reference sequence). Trimming took off 6 bases at V and 8 bases at J, with 14 bases between the two ends.

The V and J genes are TRBV3-1 (or the pseudogene TRBV3-2) and TRBJ1-4; D perhaps matches TRBD1 (6 bases). Germline lookup yields CDR1 LGHDT and CDR2 YNNKEL (reference sequence). The CDR3 consists of 13 residues. V shed 5 bases and J shed 3 bases, with 7 bases lying between them. The CDR3 bases are TGTGCCAGCAGCTGGACAGCTAATGAAAAACTGTTTTTT. It specifies CASSWTANEKLFF.

CDR3 residues: CASSPYYPGGSRQPQHF. CDR3 sequence (DNA): TGTGCCAGCAGCCCCTACTACCCAGGGGGGTCCAGGCAGCCCCAGCATTTT. V and J are TRBV7-8 and TRBJ1-5, with 7 bases aligning to TRBD1. The CDR3 consists of 17 residues. The germline CDR1 and CDR2 sequences are SGHVS and FQNEAQ. Trimming took 5 bases from V and 7 from J; bases not matched to a gene: 17.

The rearrangement uses TRBV11-3 and TRBJ2-3; possible D gene TRBD1, 5 bases. The V end lost 5 bases, the J end lost 12 bases, and 18 bases lay between the germline ends. The CDR3 is made up of 13 amino acids. In germline, CDR1 is SGHNT, CDR2 YENEEA. DNA for the CDR3: TGTGCCAGCAGCCCCACTCAGCAGGGCCATCAGTATTTT. Protein sequence: CASSPTQQGHQYF.

This rearrangement joins TRBV29-1 to TRBJ1-2; D is unresolved. The CDR3 is made up of 11 amino acids. V dropped 6 bases and J dropped 1 base, with 6 bases sitting between them. Germline values: CDR1 SQVTM, CDR2 ANQGSEA. CDR3 loop: CSVGSNYGYTF. DNA of the CDR3: TGCAGCGTCGGGAGTAACTATGGCTACACCTTC. Complete variable domain (other parts from reference TRBV29-1 and TRBJ1-2): SAVISQKPSRDICQRGTSLTIQCQVDSQVTMMFWYRQQPGQSLTLIATANQGSEATYESGFVIDKFPISRPNLTFSTLTVSNMSPEDSSIYLCSVGSNYGYTFGSGTRLTVV.

The chain is built from TRBV11-3 and TRBJ2-1; TRBD2 agrees at 10 bases. Germline V lookup: CDR1 SGHNT, CDR2 YENEEA. The junction had 3 bases not matched to a gene; V was cut back by 3 bases and J by 4 bases. CDR3 length: 15 amino acids. The DNA for the CDR3 is TGTGCCAGCAGCTTCACTAGCGGGAAGTACAATGAGCAGTTCTTC. This gives the protein CASSFTSGKYNEQFF. Variable domain in full (rest from reference TRBV11-3 and TRBJ2-1): EAGVVQSPRYKIIEKKQPVAFWCNPISGHNTLYWYLQNLGQGPELLIRYENEEAVDDSQLPKDRFSAERLKGVDSTLKIQPAELGDSAVYLCASSFTSGKYNEQFFGPGTRLTVL.

This chain uses TRBV7-9 with TRBJ2-5, with unresolved D. The germline V gene encodes CDR1 SEHNR and CDR2 FQNEAQ (reference sequence). Trimming took off 4 bases at V and 3 bases at J, with 9 bases between the two ends. The CDR3 has 13 residues. The CDR3 protein is CASSSTEKETQYF. Here the CDR3 DNA reads TGTGCCAGCAGCTCAACAGAGAAAGAGACCCAGTACTTC.

The gene calls are TRBV15 and TRBJ2-7; 13 positions agree with TRBD2. V lost 3 bases and J lost 3; bases outside the gene matches: 2. Germline V gene sequence: CDR1 LNHNV, CDR2 YYDKDF (reference sequence). The CDR3 covers 15 residues. The CDR3 region has the DNA TGTGCCACCAGCAGCGGACTAGCGGGGGACTACGAGCAGTACTTC. Translated, it gives CATSSGLAGDYEQYF.

This chain links TRBV4-2 with TRBJ2-7; D perhaps matches TRBD2 (6 bases). Deletions cut 3 bases from V and 4 bases from J, with 19 bases between. CDR1 LGHNA and CDR2 YNFKEQ come from the germline V gene. The CDR3 has 16 residues. CDR3 amino acids: CASSHLGLSPDYEQYF. CDR3 nucleotide sequence: TGTGCCAGCAGCCACCTGGGACTCTCACCAGATTACGAGCAGTACTTC.

The V call is TRBV2, the J call TRBJ1-1, with 7 bases identical to TRBD1. The CDR3 spans 15 residues. Trimming took 3 bases from V and 4 from J; bases not matched to a gene: 8. Germline V gene data show CDR1 as SNHLY and CDR2 as FYNNEI. The CDR3 bases are TGTGCCAGCAGTGATACGAGACAGGGTTTCACTGAAGCTTTCTTT. Encoded protein: CASSDTRQGFTEAFF.

The chain is built from TRBV11-1 and TRBJ1-1; 9 nucleotides align to TRBD1. Germline CDR1 SGHAT, CDR2 FQDESV (reference sequence). V lost 6 bases to trimming and J lost 1 base; unmatched junction nucleotides: 6. CDR3 length equals 15 residues. The CDR3 DNA reads TGTGCCAGCAGGCGACGGGACAGGGAGAACACTGAAGCTTTCTTT. Amino acid sequence: CASRRRDRENTEAFF.

V gene TRBV6-2 or TRBV6-3 combines with J gene TRBJ1-2; perhaps TRBD1 as D (6 bases). The CDR3 is made up of 15 amino acids. Trimming left V 6 bases short and J 5 bases short, with 19 bases between. CDR1 is MNHEY and CDR2 is SVGEGT in the germline V gene. Written as DNA, the CDR3 is TGTGCCAGCAGCCCAAGCGGGGGGCGCGTTTATGGCTACACCTTC. It yields the protein CASSPSGGRVYGYTF.

This clone appeared many times. The chain employs TRBV7-2 and TRBJ2-7; the D gene is possibly TRBD2 (6 bases). Trimming removed 5 bases from V and 7 bases from J, with 24 bases in between. The CDR3 contains 16 residues. Germline assignment: CDR1 SGHTA and CDR2 FQGNSA. The CDR3 DNA reads TGTGCCAGCAGCAGATTGGGAGCGGGTGCCCGGGGGGAGCAGTACTTC. This translates into CASSRLGAGARGEQYF.

The V and J genes are TRBV19 and TRBJ2-2, with TRBD1 matching 8 bases. J lost 6 bases, V lost 11 bases, and 14 bases had no gene match. The CDR3 runs 15 residues. The germline gives CDR1 LNHDA, CDR2 SQIVND (reference sequence). CDR3 in amino acids: CAASSLQGVAGELFF. CDR3 DNA sequence: TGTGCCGCCAGTAGTTTACAGGGGGTTGCCGGGGAGCTGTTTTTT.